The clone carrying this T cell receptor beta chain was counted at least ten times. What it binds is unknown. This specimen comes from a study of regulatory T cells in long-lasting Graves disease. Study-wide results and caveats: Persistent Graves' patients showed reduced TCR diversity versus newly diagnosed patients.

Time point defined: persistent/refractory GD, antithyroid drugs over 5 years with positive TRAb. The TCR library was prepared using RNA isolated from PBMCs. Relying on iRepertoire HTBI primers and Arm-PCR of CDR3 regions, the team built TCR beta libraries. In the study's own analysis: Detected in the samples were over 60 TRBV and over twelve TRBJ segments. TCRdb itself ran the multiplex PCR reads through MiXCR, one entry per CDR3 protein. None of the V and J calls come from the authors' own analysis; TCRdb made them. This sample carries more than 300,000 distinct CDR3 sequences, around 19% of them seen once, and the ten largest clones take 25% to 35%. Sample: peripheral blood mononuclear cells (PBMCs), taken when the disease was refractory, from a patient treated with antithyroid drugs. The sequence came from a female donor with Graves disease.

Here the CDR3 DNA reads TGCAGTGCTTCCTCGGACAGACCTAATCAGCCCCAGCATTTT. This translates into CSASSDRPNQPQHF. The genes are TRBV20-1 and TRBJ1-5; maybe TRBD1 (6 bases). The CDR3 contains 14 residues. The germline CDR1 and CDR2 sequences are DFQATT and SNEGSKA (reference sequence). Trimming stripped 5 bases from V and 4 bases from J, with 15 bases between.